This T cell receptor beta chain was sequenced for a study of regulatory T cells in long-lasting Graves disease (dated by TCRdb to the early 2020s). Study-wide context: Patients with newly diagnosed Graves' disease had been on antithyroid drugs for under 3 months. Persistent Graves' disease patients were compared with newly diagnosed Graves' disease patients by peripheral blood TCR sequencing and RNA sequencing. The study was conducted in China and was registered as a clinical trial. A total of 33 samples underwent TCR sequencing, from some 13 patients with persistent Graves' disease and 20 patients with newly diagnosed Graves' disease.

Looking up the germline V gene (reference sequence) yields CDR1 MNHEY and CDR2 SMNVEV. V is trimmed back by 1 base and J by 7 bases, and the junction contains 4 bases that no gene match accounts for. Spanning cysteine to phenylalanine, the CDR3 consists of 15 amino acids. Only the CDR3 region is kept as DNA, spanning 45 bases read in frame from base 1. The receptor library was made with multiplex PCR. Sequencing was performed on an Illumina HiSeq 4000. TCR beta libraries were built with iRepertoire HTBI primers and Arm-PCR amplification of CDR3 regions. PCR products were gel purified before sequencing. In the paper's pipeline: Gene usage analysis of CDR3 amino acid clonotypes relied on the 62 TRBV and more than twelve TRBJ segments identified across samples. Filtered high-quality paired reads were merged into contigs using COPE and FqMerger. BLAST was used to align contigs to IMGT TRBV, TRBD and TRBJ reference genes, with CDR3 defined following IMGT. Clonotypes above 0.1% frequency were classified as highly expanded clones. Shannon entropy was used to measure repertoire diversity, and the Gini coefficient was used to measure V-J evenness. A clonotype was considered public if more than one individual shared it. Through fastp at Q25 and MiXCR, TCRdb rebuilt clones from the public reads, retaining in-frame beta chains. Rows with a matching CDR3 protein are joined into one entry that keeps the most common DNA and genes. For this entry, the V and J calls and clone size follow TCRdb and not the study's own pipeline. The sample table holds 400,000 to 650,000 distinct CDR3 sequences, of which roughly a sixth were seen once. Clones ranked in the top ten supply approximately 25% of the sample.

What this sample's time point label stands for: newly diagnosed GD, antithyroid drugs for less than 3 months. RNA was extracted from PBMCs in TRIzol for both TCR sequencing and RNA sequencing. The diagnosis of Graves' disease followed American Thyroid Association guidelines. Recruitment of patients was carried out at an endocrinology department in Xi'an, China. From each patient, around 9 milliliters of peripheral blood was collected into an EDTA anticoagulant tube. Ficoll Paque Plus density gradient separation was used to isolate PBMCs, and no additional T cell sorting was done. An Agilent 2100 Bioanalyzer and agarose gel were used to check RNA quality, and a NanoDrop 2000 was used to measure RNA concentration. This clonotype showed up just a few times. The antigen this receptor binds is unknown. No much larger clone exists at a distance of one base, and base qualities are not known. Overall study results and their limits: Persistent Graves' disease patients showed lower TCR Shannon entropy and fewer highly expanded clones than newly diagnosed patients, suggesting clonal expansion. Persistent disease showed preferential use of TRBV28, TRBJ1-2 and TRBJ2-5, whereas newly diagnosed disease favored TRBV20-1 and TRBJ2-1. Sequencing and analysis were limited to the TCR beta chain. Peripheral blood alone was examined, since thyroid tissue, which constituted the primary lesion, could not be accessed. As a limitation, the authors acknowledged that the small sample size may reduce accuracy. More public clonotypes were shared among persistent patients (over 2,500) than among newly diagnosed patients (roughly 1,000).

The sample also formed part of further work on T cells in Graves' hyperthyroidism and ophthalmopathy. The second study also describes: A patient counted as having stable Graves' hyperthyroidism if no progression to ophthalmopathy occurred over 18 months of follow-up. Hyperthyroidism patients were newly diagnosed, had a disease duration of under 2 months, and were aged 18 to 65 years. Any patient with an uncontrolled infection, another autoimmune disease, pregnancy or lactation was excluded. Diagnoses were established on the basis of clinical symptoms, serum thyroxine and TRAb, thyroid ultrasound, and orbital computed tomography. The first round of RT-PCR for the TCR CDR3 was performed with the HTBI primer set and the Qiagen OneStep RT-PCR kit. Blood samples also contained most of the expanded thyroid clonotypes (frequency above 0.001), which suggests that blood repertoires may reflect thyroid immune responses. Ophthalmopathy was separated from stable hyperthyroidism by a 13 V-J signature model, with around 88% sensitivity and approximately 84% specificity obtained in cross-validation and 80%/75% obtained in testing. In validation, progression to ophthalmopathy was predicted by the model with 65% to 71% sensitivity and nearly 75% specificity, a median of around 5.9 months before onset. TCR V-J signatures able to tell the groups apart were searched for in a discovery cohort of 100 patients, of whom roughly 42 had Graves' ophthalmopathy and more than 55 had stable Graves' hyperthyroidism. Prospective prediction of ophthalmopathy was tested in an independent validation cohort consisting of roughly 19 hyperthyroidism patients and 17 patients who later progressed to ophthalmopathy. The roughly 100 discovery patients were randomly divided into training and test sets at a 7:3 ratio. In several Graves' hyperthyroidism patients, the study also compared T-cell repertoires from thyroid tissue with T-cell repertoires from blood. After sampling, hyperthyroidism patients received methimazole starting at 30 mg daily, and ophthalmopathy patients received high-dose intravenous methylprednisolone. Libraries were constructed in a second round of multiplex PCR, after which size selection and purification were performed. The libraries were sequenced on an Illumina HiSeq2000 using paired-end 100 bp reads. SOAPnuke was used to process the raw data, throwing out any read that contained adapters or uncalled bases, had a mean Phred below 15, or lacked an exact constant-primer or identifier match. COPE v1.2.5 was used to merge high-quality paired reads, and clonotypes were defined as unique nucleotide sequences. MiTCR v1.1 was used to align the clonotypes against IMGT TRBV, TRBD and TRBJ reference segments. Analysis was restricted to V-J combinations with a frequency above 0.0001, which covered roughly 99% of repertoires. The TCS score was defined as F50 (clonal expansion) divided by E x V (chaos), with BLOSUM62-based TCRdist calculated between CDR3 peptides within each V-J. Welch's t-statistics and random forest reduced fewer than 550 V-J features to 10 to 15, which were used in a naive Bayes classifier (R e1071). No statistical method was used to fix the sample size in advance, and group allocation was not hidden from the investigators. The paper describes TCR Vbeta CDR3 sequencing of 120 to 150 peripheral blood samples, made up of approximately 40 ophthalmopathy patients, some 76 hyperthyroidism patients and 17 progressor patients.

Recombination linked TRBV27 to TRBJ2-2; TRBD1 agrees with 9 junctional bases. The sequence was obtained from a middle-aged woman with Graves disease. Donor details come from another sample of the same person, matched by shared clones. The sequencing here drew on peripheral blood mononuclear cells (PBMCs), taken at new diagnosis, from a patient treated with antithyroid drugs. The CDR3: CASSLYRGRGGELFF. The DNA is as follows: TGTGCCAGCAGTTTATACAGGGGGCGCGGCGGGGAGCTGTTTTTT.